This passage covers 27 T cell receptor beta chains from one sample sequenced in a study of CD8+ T cells in alopecia areata. The treatment denotes: oral pan-JAK inhibitor, 5-10 mg twice daily. RNA extraction was followed by reverse transcription into cDNA, which acted as the sequencing template. Using immunoSEQ multiplex PCR, the repertoire was profiled, and TCRdb retains in-frame clones only, with some absent. The sample includes 150,000 to 250,000 clones, roughly three fifths seen only once; the top ten take over 3%. The sample in question was CD4+ T cells sorted from blood, obtained at week 4, from a patient treated with tofacitinib. These receptors all stem from a human donor with alopecia areata.

This clone was counted between two and nine times. The CDR3 spells CAIRQTVTITF. The CDR3 region has the DNA TGTGCCATCAGGCAGACAGTTACTATCACCTTC. This sequence joins TRBV10-3 and TRBJ1-2; weak D call: TRBD1 (5 bases). V was shortened by 6 bases and J by 13 bases, with 15 bases between the two germline ends. This CDR3 has 11 residues. CDR1 is ENHRY, CDR2 SYGVKD, per germline.

Note on this clone: Within the sample, other DNA sequences also encode this same CDR3. The chain carries TRBV30 and TRBJ1-1, with D possibly TRBD1 on 6 matching bases. This CDR3 has 13 amino acids. Germline V lookup: CDR1 GTSNPN, CDR2 SVGIG (reference sequence). V was trimmed by 1 base and J by 3 bases, leaving 9 bases between them. The DNA for the CDR3 is TGTGCCTGGAGTGGAGGGGGGGACACTGAAGCTTTCTTT. It is translated as CAWSGGGDTEAFF.

The chain uses TRBV9 and TRBJ2-4; D tentatively reads TRBD1 or TRBD2 (6 bases each). Trimming shortened V by 0 bases and J by 6 bases, and 13 bases separated the two germline ends. CDR3 length equals 15 residues. CDR1 is SGDLS, CDR2 YYNGEE, per germline. Written as DNA, the CDR3 is TGTGCCAGCAGCGTAGATCCGGGGGCGGCAAACATTCAGTACTTC. Protein product: CASSVDPGAANIQYF. The full variable domain, its missing parts supplied by reference TRBV9 and TRBJ2-4, is DSGVTQTPKHLITATGQRVTLRCSPRSGDLSVYWYQQSLDQGLQFLIQYYNGEERAKGNILERFSAQQFPDLHSELNLSSLELGDSALYFCASSVDPGAANIQYFGAGTRLSVL.

The DNA for the CDR3 is TGCAGCGTTGAAGATATGGGACAGCCAACAGATACGCAGTATTTT. It encodes CSVEDMGQPTDTQYF. The chain uses TRBV29-1 and TRBJ2-3; 7 bases match TRBD1. The V gene end was trimmed by 0 bases and the J gene end by 3 bases; junction bases not matched to a gene: 6. Looked up from germline, CDR1 is SQVTM and CDR2 is ANQGSEA. The CDR3 length is 15 residues.

Notes on this clone: At the DNA level, this CDR3 is encoded by other sequences in the same sample as well. V is TRBV6-5 and J is TRBJ1-1; a weak D match, TRBD1 (5 bases). CDR3 size: 13 residues. Germline lookup yields CDR1 MNHEY and CDR2 SVGAGI. V dropped 3 bases and J dropped 1 base, with 6 bases sitting between them. CDR3 amino acids: CASSYGGNTEAFF. The CDR3, as DNA: TGTGCCAGCAGTTATGGGGGGAACACTGAAGCTTTCTTT.

The chain couples TRBV30 to TRBJ2-1; a possible D gene is TRBD2 (6 bases). The V end was cut by 0 bases, the J end by 5 bases, with 8 bases between. Germline V gives CDR1 GTSNPN, CDR2 SVGIG (reference sequence). The CDR3 length is 13 residues. In DNA, the CDR3 is TGTGCCTGGAGTGTACGCGGGGACAATGAGCAGTTCTTC. Encoded protein: CAWSVRGDNEQFF.

The chain employs TRBV29-1 and TRBJ1-1; D remains unclear. CDR1 is SQVTM, CDR2 ANQGSEA, per germline. CDR3 length equals 13 residues. The germline V and J ends were trimmed by 4 bases and 0 bases, with 9 bases remaining between them. The CDR3 bases are TGCAGCGTTGTACCGCCCTTGAACACTGAAGCTTTCTTT. It translates to CSVVPPLNTEAFF. Looking up the rest from reference TRBV29-1 and TRBJ1-1 gives the full variable domain: SAVISQKPSRDICQRGTSLTIQCQVDSQVTMMFWYRQQPGQSLTLIATANQGSEATYESGFVIDKFPISRPNLTFSTLTVSNMSPEDSSIYLCSVVPPLNTEAFFGQGTRLTVV.

In the case of this clone: Other DNA variants within this sample encode the same CDR3. The chain has TRBV29-1 and TRBJ2-6; D remains unclear. V shed 7 bases and J shed 1 base, with 5 bases lying between them. The germline V gene encodes CDR1 SQVTM and CDR2 ANQGSEA. The length of the CDR3 is 12 residues. The CDR3 DNA sequence: TGCAGCGGCTCATCTGGGGCCAACGTCCTGACTTTC. It is translated as CSGSSGANVLTF.

The rearrangement uses TRBV28 and TRBJ1-2, with TRBD1 identical over 7 bases. After removal of 6 bases from V and 6 bases from J, the junction contained 7 bases not matched to a gene. CDR3 length equals 13 residues. The V gene's germline CDR1 is MDHEN and CDR2 SYDVKM. The CDR3, as DNA: TGTGCCAGCAGGCCCACAGGGGAGAATGGCTACACCTTC. Its translation is CASRPTGENGYTF.

V is TRBV28 and J is TRBJ1-5; TRBD1 might be the D (6 bases). The CDR3 extends over 17 amino acids. V lost 2 bases and J 2 bases, leaving 16 bases between the germline ends. The germline CDR1 and CDR2 sequences are MDHEN and SYDVKM. CDR3 sequence (DNA): TGTGCCAGCAGTTTAGGGCAGGGGATTGGAGGCAATCAGCCCCAGCATTTT. Translated, it gives CASSLGQGIGGNQPQHF. Full variable domain (outside the CDR3, taken from reference TRBV28 and TRBJ1-5): DVKVTQSSRYLVKRTGEKVFLECVQDMDHENMFWYRQDPGLGLRLIYFSYDVKMKEKGDIPEGYSVSREKKERFSLILESASTNQTSMYLCASSLGQGIGGNQPQHFGDGTRLSIL.

Only a few counts were recorded for this clone. The V and J genes are TRBV5-4 and TRBJ1-1; D unclear. CDR1 is SGHNT and CDR2 is YYREEE in the germline V gene (reference sequence). The V gene lost 5 bases and the J gene lost 1 base, with 9 bases spanning the gap. The CDR3 has 13 amino acids. In nucleotides, the CDR3 is TGTGCCAGCAGTGCTACCGGGAACACTGAAGCTTTCTTT. It is translated as CASSATGNTEAFF.

The J gene is TRBJ1-4, the V gene TRBV7-2; D gene ambiguous. The V end lost 1 base, the J end lost 4 bases, and 4 bases lay between the germline ends. The CDR3 loop spans 13 amino acids. Looked up from germline, CDR1 is SGHTA and CDR2 is FQGNSA. In DNA, the CDR3 is TGTGCCAGCAGCTTAGATCGTAATGAAAAACTGTTTTTT. This translates into CASSLDRNEKLFF.

V gene TRBV9 combines with J gene TRBJ1-2; TRBD1 might be the D (5 bases). V gave up 4 bases and J gave up 3 bases, with 19 bases separating them. The CDR3 covers 16 residues. CDR1 and CDR2 (germline): SGDLS, YYNGEE. For the CDR3, the DNA is TGTGCCAGCAGCCACACCGGGGCCCTCTCTGACTATGGCTACACCTTC. The encoded protein is CASSHTGALSDYGYTF.

This clone occurred a few times. The genes are TRBV7-2 and TRBJ2-5; unclear D gene. With 5 bases removed from V and 2 bases from J, the gap between germline ends came to 6 bases. This CDR3 has 12 residues. Germline V lookup: CDR1 SGHTA, CDR2 FQGNSA. The CDR3 DNA follows: TGTGCCAGCAGCCGCAAACAAGAGACCCAGTACTTC. Translated, it gives CASSRKQETQYF.

This sequence joins TRBV2 and TRBJ2-5; D is uncertain. The germline gives CDR1 SNHLY, CDR2 FYNNEI. V was clipped by 6 bases and J by 7 bases, with 12 bases between them. CDR3 length: 12 amino acids. This CDR3 is CASSAQYRTQYF. DNA for the CDR3: TGTGCCAGCAGCGCCCAGTACAGGACCCAGTACTTC.

The V call is TRBV29-1, the J call TRBJ2-1, with a possible D match to TRBD2 (6 bases). Trimming removed 5 bases from V and 4 bases from J, with 15 bases in between. This CDR3 is 14 amino acids long. Germline V gene lookup returns CDR1 SQVTM and CDR2 ANQGSEA. The CDR3 loop is CSVSGGGIYNEQFF. The CDR3 nucleotides read TGCAGCGTTTCAGGTGGGGGGATATACAATGAGCAGTTCTTC.

This clone was observed at least ten times. The J gene is TRBJ1-2, the V gene TRBV28; D is unclear. Per the germline V gene, CDR1 is MDHEN and CDR2 is SYDVKM. The V end was cut by 6 bases, the J end by 8 bases, with 10 bases between. The CDR3 totals 11 residues. The CDR3 spells CASRSSTGYTF. The CDR3 nucleotides are TGTGCCAGCAGGTCGTCTACGGGCTACACCTTC.

Worth noting for this clone: A junction end diverges from the germline sequence, so it may reflect a read error. This rearrangement joins TRBV29-1 to TRBJ1-2, with a tentative D call TRBD1 (5 bases). Germline loops: CDR1 SQVTM, CDR2 ANQGSEA. This CDR3 is 8 amino acids long. Here the CDR3 DNA reads TGCAGGTGGGACCACGGCCCCTTC. It specifies CRWDHGPF.

The CDR3 sequence: CASSVGQQETQYF. The CDR3 DNA follows: TGTGCCAGCAGCGTCGGACAGCAAGAGACCCAGTACTTC. The rearrangement uses TRBV7-2 and TRBJ2-5; D perhaps matches TRBD1 (6 bases). V lost 5 bases, J lost 2 bases, and 9 bases lay in between. The CDR3 is 13 amino acids. CDR1 and CDR2 (germline): SGHTA, FQGNSA.

This clone was seen a few times. This chain links TRBV7-3 with TRBJ2-3, with TRBD2 matching 9 bases. J lost 7 bases, V lost 5 bases, and 4 bases had no gene match. This CDR3 comprises 13 residues. Germline V gene data show CDR1 as SGHTA and CDR2 as FQGTGA. The DNA of the CDR3 is TGTGCCAGCAGCCTAGCGGGGTCGAATACGCAGTATTTT. Translating it yields CASSLAGSNTQYF.

The chain has TRBV4-1 and TRBJ2-2; 9 bases align to TRBD2. CDR1 MGHRA and CDR2 YSYEKL come from the germline V gene. The V and J ends lost 0 bases and 0 bases, in that order; junction bases with no gene match: 8. The CDR3 runs to 19 residues. The CDR3 DNA is TGCGCCAGCAGCCAAGAGGGTCTAGCGGGACGCGCGAACACCGGGGAGCTGTTTTTT. Amino acids: CASSQEGLAGRANTGELFF.

CDR3 protein: CSVDGRGVGYTF. The CDR3 nucleotides read TGCAGCGTTGATGGCAGGGGAGTTGGCTACACCTTC. The chain couples TRBV29-1 to TRBJ1-2; a possible D gene is TRBD1 (6 bases). Trimming took off 3 bases at V and 7 bases at J, with 12 bases between the two ends. This CDR3 spans 12 amino acids. Germline CDR1 is SQVTM and CDR2 is ANQGSEA.

The chain has TRBV29-1 and TRBJ2-1; TRBD1 aligns across 9 bases. With 6 bases clipped from V and 7 bases from J, the junction kept 13 bases outside the gene matches. Germline V lookup: CDR1 SQVTM, CDR2 ANQGSEA. CDR3 length: 15 residues. In DNA, the CDR3 is TGCAGCGTGGGGGCCGGGACAGGGATGGGGAATGAGCAGTTCTTC. Translated, it gives CSVGAGTGMGNEQFF.

The J gene is TRBJ2-7, the V gene TRBV30; TRBD1 or TRBD2 may be the D gene (5 bases each). The germline V gene has CDR1 GTSNPN and CDR2 SVGIG (reference sequence). V dropped 0 bases and J dropped 5 bases, with 14 bases sitting between them. The CDR3 runs 14 residues. The CDR3 is CAWSVRRRQNEQYF. In DNA form, the CDR3 reads TGTGCCTGGAGTGTGAGGAGGAGACAGAACGAGCAGTACTTC. The full variable domain, with the rest looked up from reference TRBV30 and TRBJ2-7, is SQTIHQWPATLVQPVGSPLSLECTVEGTSNPNLYWYRQAAGRGLQLLFYSVGIGQISSEVPQNLSASRPQDRQFILSSKKLLLSDSGFYLCAWSVRRRQNEQYFGPGTRLTVT.

The rearrangement joins TRBV7-9 to TRBJ2-7, with 8 bases aligning to TRBD1. V lost 5 bases and J lost 2; bases outside the gene matches: 5. Germline V lookup: CDR1 SEHNR, CDR2 FQNEAQ (reference sequence). The CDR3 length is 14 residues. This CDR3 is CASSRTGLAYEQYF. As DNA, the CDR3 is TGTGCCAGCAGCAGGACAGGGCTGGCCTACGAGCAGTACTTC.

The chain couples TRBV2 to TRBJ1-4; 8 nucleotides align to TRBD1. V gave up 0 bases and J gave up 8 bases; unmatched junction bases: 5. The V gene's germline CDR1 is SNHLY and CDR2 FYNNEI. The CDR3 has 15 residues. Here the CDR3 reads CASSEALRGREKLFF. In DNA form, the CDR3 reads TGTGCCAGCAGTGAAGCGCTCAGGGGGCGGGAAAAACTGTTTTTT.

V and J are TRBV30 and TRBJ2-7, with 7 bases identical to TRBD2. This CDR3 is 14 amino acids long. V gave up 5 bases and J gave up 3 bases; unmatched junction bases: 10. The germline CDR1 and CDR2 sequences are GTSNPN and SVGIG (reference sequence). As DNA, the CDR3 is TGTGCCTGGGCGGGCGGGGGTCTGAGCTACGAGCAGTACTTC. It yields the protein CAWAGGGLSYEQYF.